Presented here are 5 T cell receptor beta chains from one specimen sequenced in a study of shared clonotypes between healthy human individuals. Method: immunoSEQ multiplex PCR; TCRdb's copy keeps in-frame clones and lacks some. The sample includes roughly 2 million clones, approximately 95% of them seen just once. Material for sequencing was naive CD4+ T cells sorted from blood. Documented subset: CD45RA+ positively selected. The receptors come from a man aged 18 to 35 in good health.

The chain is built from TRBV6-4 and TRBJ2-5, with 7 positions matching TRBD2. Germline V CDR1 and CDR2: MRHNA, SNTAGT. The CDR3 extends over 13 amino acids. V was clipped by 8 bases and J by 5 bases; unmatched bases: 8. CDR3 nucleotide sequence: TGTGCCAGCTCCCCTGGAGCGGGGGAGACCCAGTACTTC. It encodes CASSPGAGETQYF.

Written as DNA, the CDR3 is TGTGCCTGGAGGCGGACAGATAGGGATACCGGGGAGCTGTTTTTT. It encodes CAWRRTDRDTGELFF. The chain couples TRBV30 to TRBJ2-2; weak D call: TRBD1 (6 bases). Germline values: CDR1 GTSNPN, CDR2 SVGIG (reference sequence). The germline V and J ends were trimmed by 3 bases and 5 bases, with 16 bases remaining between them. This CDR3 spans 15 amino acids.

The chain links TRBV6-1 to TRBJ2-2, with 7 nucleotides matching TRBD2. From germline, CDR1 is MNHNS and CDR2 SASEGT. This CDR3 region has 16 residues. V shed 3 bases and J 4 bases; nucleotides not matched to a gene: 8. As DNA, the CDR3 is TGTGCCAGCAGTGACTTCCGGGACTACCTCACCGGGGAGCTGTTTTTT. It yields the protein CASSDFRDYLTGELFF.

The chain carries TRBV6-5 and TRBJ2-2, with D perhaps TRBD2 (6 bases). Trimming removed 7 bases at V and 7 bases at J, with 13 bases between. Germline V gene data show CDR1 as MNHEY and CDR2 as SVGAGI. The CDR3 is 13 amino acids. The CDR3 bases are TGTGCCAGCACCCCGGCGGGGAACGGGGAGCTGTTTTTT. Translating gives CASTPAGNGELFF.

The chain has TRBV7-9 and TRBJ2-3, with TRBD2 matching over 7 bases. This CDR3 contains 16 residues. Germline V gene sequence: CDR1 SEHNR, CDR2 FQNEAQ (reference sequence). The V gene end was trimmed by 3 bases and the J gene end by 3 bases; junction bases not matched to a gene: 9. CDR3 sequence: CASSFPGGGLTDTQYF. As DNA, the CDR3 is TGTGCCAGCAGCTTCCCGGGAGGTGGGCTGACAGATACGCAGTATTTT.